The entry below gives a single TCR beta chain sequence along with its context. This clone's antigen is unknown. Base qualities are not at hand, and no much larger clone is one base apart. The data are from a study of neoadjuvant anti-PD-1 for oral cavity cancer listed by TCRdb under 2021. General notes on the study: Before undergoing curative-intent surgical resection, most patients got three to four biweekly nivolumab doses at 3 mg/kg. Under RECIST 1.1, patients with complete response, partial response or stable disease were classed as responders, and patients with progression were classed as non-responders. Patients who did not progress were given a fourth nivolumab dose at about day 43 and had definitive surgical resection on days 50-56. A roughly 33% response rate was observed in the parent correlative cohort, in which 12 patients were included.

The time point label, read with the paper, signifies: before neoadjuvant nivolumab. None of the patients had received prior systemic or radiation treatment, and all were newly diagnosed with stage II-IVA oral cavity squamous cell carcinoma. Everyone in the cohort had locally advanced, HPV-negative oral cavity squamous cell carcinoma. No culture maintenance or expansion was done, as the peripheral blood mononuclear cells went straight to analysis. Samples were obtained from a longitudinal correlative study of a single-arm phase II trial of neoadjuvant nivolumab in oral cavity squamous cell carcinoma. Subject-matched pre- and post-treatment PBMCs and tumors from three responders and three non-responders underwent genomic DNA-based TCRbeta sequencing. Peripheral blood mononuclear cells were drawn once before nivolumab treatment and a second time after treatment, when surgery took place. The Maxwell RSC DNA from Cells kit was used to isolate genomic DNA from PBMCs.

Results the study describes overall, beyond this receptor: Higher pretreatment blood TCRbeta clonality and lower post-treatment tumor TCRbeta clonality were correlated with higher pretreatment blood Treg/Th17 ratios. TCR analyses included only a few patients per response group, and the authors called for larger cohorts for validation. After neoadjuvant nivolumab, significantly higher T cell clonality (Gini index) was found within PBMCs in non-responders than in responders.

CDR3 length: 15 amino acids, cysteine to phenylalanine. Here the CDR3 DNA is all that survives: 45 bases in frame from base 1. Per the germline V gene, MNHEY is the CDR1 and SVGAGI is the CDR2. After removal of 1 base from V and 4 bases from J, the junction retains 2 bases not matched to a gene. For deep sequencing, PBMC libraries mostly used about 490 ng of input genomic DNA, with six replicates for each sample. The immunoSEQ hsTCRbeta kit was used to prepare TCRbeta libraries according to the manufacturer's instructions. The finished libraries were brought together in one pool at approximately 3 nM, which was then read using an Illumina NovaSeq 6000 S4 flow cell. Per the authors' processing: The immunoSEQ Analyzer was used for raw data preprocessing and quality control. The analysis was limited to productive rearrangements, and each clonotype was defined by a unique CDR3 amino acid sequence. Repertoire clonality was estimated as the Gini-Simpson index, computed with the R package tcR. Student's t test was used to compare Gini indices, while Pearson correlation assessed associations with tumor size change. This immuneACCESS table, as held by TCRdb, lists in-frame sequences with V and J called but not all clones. Of the missing ones, under half trace to an unresolved V gene in checked studies; the others have no known cause. From that table come the V and J calls and clone size; the DNA was used to work out D and trimming. This sample holds some 15,000 clones; approximately 71% were observed only once. The ten largest make up less than 3.5% of the sample.

The sequence came from a person between 35 and 79 years old with oral cavity squamous cell carcinoma. The sample consisted of PBMCs, taken before nivolumab (anti-PD-1) treatment. The rearranged chain carries TRBV6-5 and TRBJ2-3; TRBD1 lines up with 10 middle nucleotides. The CDR3 sequence is CASSYFGQGADTQYF. The sequenced DNA: TGTGCCAGCAGTTACTTCGGACAGGGGGCAGATACGCAGTATTTT.